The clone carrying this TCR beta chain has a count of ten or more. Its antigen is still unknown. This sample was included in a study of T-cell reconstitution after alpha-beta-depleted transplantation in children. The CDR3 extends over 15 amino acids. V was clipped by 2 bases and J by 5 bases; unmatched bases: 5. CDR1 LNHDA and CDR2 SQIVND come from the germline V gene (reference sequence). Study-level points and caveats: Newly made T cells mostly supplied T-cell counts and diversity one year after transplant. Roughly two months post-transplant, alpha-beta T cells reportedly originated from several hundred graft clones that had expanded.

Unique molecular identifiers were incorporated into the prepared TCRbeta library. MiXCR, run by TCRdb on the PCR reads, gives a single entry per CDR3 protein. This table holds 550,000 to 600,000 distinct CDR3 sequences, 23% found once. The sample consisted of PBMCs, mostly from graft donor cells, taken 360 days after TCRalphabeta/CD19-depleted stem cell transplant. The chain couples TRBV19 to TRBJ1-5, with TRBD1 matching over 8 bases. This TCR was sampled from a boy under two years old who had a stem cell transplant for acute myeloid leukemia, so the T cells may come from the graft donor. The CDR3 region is CASSITGTGDQPQHF. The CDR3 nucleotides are TGTGCCAGTAGTATAACGGGGACAGGCGATCAGCCCCAGCATTTT.